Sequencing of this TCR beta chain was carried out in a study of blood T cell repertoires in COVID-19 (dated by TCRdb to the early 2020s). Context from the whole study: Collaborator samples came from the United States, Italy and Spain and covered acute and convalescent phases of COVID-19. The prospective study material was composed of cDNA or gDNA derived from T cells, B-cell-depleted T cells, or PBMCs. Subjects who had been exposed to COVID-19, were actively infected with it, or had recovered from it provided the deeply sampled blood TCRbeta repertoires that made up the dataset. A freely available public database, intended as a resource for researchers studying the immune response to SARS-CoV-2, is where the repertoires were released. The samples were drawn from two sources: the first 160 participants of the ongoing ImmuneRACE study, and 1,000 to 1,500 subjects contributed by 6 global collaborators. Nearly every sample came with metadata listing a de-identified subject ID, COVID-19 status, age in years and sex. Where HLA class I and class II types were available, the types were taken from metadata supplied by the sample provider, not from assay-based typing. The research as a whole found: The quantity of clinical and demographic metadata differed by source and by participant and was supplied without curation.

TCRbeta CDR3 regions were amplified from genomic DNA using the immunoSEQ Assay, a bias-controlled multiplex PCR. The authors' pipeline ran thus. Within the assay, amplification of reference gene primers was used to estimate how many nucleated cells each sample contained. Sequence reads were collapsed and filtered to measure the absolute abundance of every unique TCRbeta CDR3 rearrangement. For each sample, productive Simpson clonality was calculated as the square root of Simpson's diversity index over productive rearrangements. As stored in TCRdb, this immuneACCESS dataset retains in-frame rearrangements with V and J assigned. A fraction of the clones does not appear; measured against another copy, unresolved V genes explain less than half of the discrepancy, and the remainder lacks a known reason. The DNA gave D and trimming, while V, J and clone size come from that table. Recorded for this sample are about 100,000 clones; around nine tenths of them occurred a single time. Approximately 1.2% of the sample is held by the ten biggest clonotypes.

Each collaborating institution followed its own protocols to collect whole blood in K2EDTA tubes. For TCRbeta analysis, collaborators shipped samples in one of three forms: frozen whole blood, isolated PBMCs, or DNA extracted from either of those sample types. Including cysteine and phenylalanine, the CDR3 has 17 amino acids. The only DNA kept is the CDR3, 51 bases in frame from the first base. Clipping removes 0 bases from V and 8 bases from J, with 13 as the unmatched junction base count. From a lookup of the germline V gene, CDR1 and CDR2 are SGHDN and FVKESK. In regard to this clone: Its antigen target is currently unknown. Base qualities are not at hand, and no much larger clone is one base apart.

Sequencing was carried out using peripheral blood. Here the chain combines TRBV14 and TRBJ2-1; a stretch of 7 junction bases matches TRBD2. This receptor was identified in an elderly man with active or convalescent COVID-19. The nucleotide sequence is TGTGCCAGCAGCCAAGACGGCCCAGCGGGGCTGGCGGATGAGCAGTTCTTC. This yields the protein CASSQDGPAGLADEQFF.